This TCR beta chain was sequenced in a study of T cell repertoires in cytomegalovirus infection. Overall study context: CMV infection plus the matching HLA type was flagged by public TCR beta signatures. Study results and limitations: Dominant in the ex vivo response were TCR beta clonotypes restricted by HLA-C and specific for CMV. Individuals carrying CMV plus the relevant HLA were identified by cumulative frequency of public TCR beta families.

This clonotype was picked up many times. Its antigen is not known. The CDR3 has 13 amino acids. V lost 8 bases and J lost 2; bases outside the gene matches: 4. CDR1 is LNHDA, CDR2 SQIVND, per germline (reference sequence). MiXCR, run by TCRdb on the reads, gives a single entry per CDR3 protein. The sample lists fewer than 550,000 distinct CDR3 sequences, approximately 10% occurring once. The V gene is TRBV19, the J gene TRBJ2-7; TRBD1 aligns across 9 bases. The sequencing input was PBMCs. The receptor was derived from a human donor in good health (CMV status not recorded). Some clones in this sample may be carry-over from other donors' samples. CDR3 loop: CASAGTGTYEQYF. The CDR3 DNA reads TGTGCCAGTGCCGGGACAGGGACCTACGAGCAGTACTTC.